Detailed here is one T cell receptor (beta chain). These data originate in a study of blood T cell repertoires in COVID-19. About the research overall: Specimens from acute and convalescent COVID-19 originated in the United States, Italy and Spain. The cDNA or gDNA used as material had been derived from T cells, B-cell-depleted T cells, or PBMCs.

The authors' processing: It was from reference gene primer amplification that nucleated cell counts were estimated. Profiling relied on immunoSEQ multiplex PCR, and the TCRdb table lists in-frame clones only, not all of them. The V and J calls and clone size come from that table; D and trimming were worked out from the DNA. The repertoire holds more than 13,000 clones, with about 89% as singletons. This CDR3 contains 15 residues. The V end lost 3 bases, the J end lost 11 bases, and 23 bases lay between the germline ends. In germline, CDR1 is SGHRS, CDR2 YFSETQ. The chain links TRBV5-1 to TRBJ1-1, with D possibly being TRBD1 (5 bases). Sequencing used peripheral blood. The TCR sequence derives from a woman in her 70s in a cohort sampled during active or convalescent COVID-19. This CDR3 is CASSSLGREVNSAFF. For the CDR3, the DNA is TGCGCCAGCAGCTCCCTGGGCAGGGAAGTAAATTCGGCTTTCTTT.